Listed below are T cell receptor beta chains from one sample, sequenced in a study of regulatory T cells in long-lasting Graves disease. TCRdb re-analysed the multiplex PCR reads in MiXCR, keeping a single row per CDR3 protein. The top ten hold 40% to 55% of the sample, which has 600,000 to 800,000 distinct CDR3 sequences, around 32% seen once. Sequencing was performed on peripheral blood mononuclear cells (PBMCs), taken when the disease was refractory, from a patient treated with antithyroid drugs. The receptors come from a female donor with Graves disease. Each CDR3 is given without its conserved first and last residue. Fields, in order: CDR3 protein, V gene, J gene, D gene. A D gene is named only where the DNA matches it firmly.

CDR3aa: SARSSGPTSQQY
v_gene: TRBV20-1
j_gene: TRBJ2-7
d_gene: TRBD2

CDR3aa: ASGAGTAYEQY
v_gene: TRBV6-1
j_gene: TRBJ2-7
d_gene: NA

CDR3aa: ASSLGLNGYT
v_gene: TRBV11-2
j_gene: TRBJ1-2
d_gene: NA

CDR3aa: ATGQPDNSPLH
v_gene: TRBV5-4
j_gene: TRBJ1-6
d_gene: NA

CDR3aa: ASSLQDSNTGAF
v_gene: TRBV3-1
j_gene: TRBJ1-1
d_gene: NA

CDR3aa: ASSYFQGNVGYT
v_gene: TRBV6-5
j_gene: TRBJ1-2
d_gene: NA

CDR3aa: ASSPLNTGELF
v_gene: TRBV12-3/TRBV12-4
j_gene: TRBJ2-2
d_gene: NA

CDR3aa: ASSLFEGGKRGANVLT
v_gene: TRBV14
j_gene: TRBJ2-6
d_gene: NA

CDR3aa: ASRLGGQGTGYT
v_gene: TRBV6-1
j_gene: TRBJ1-2
d_gene: TRBD1

CDR3aa: ASSPLGPQGYEQY
v_gene: TRBV27
j_gene: TRBJ2-7
d_gene: NA

CDR3aa: ASSQGVPSTGRGDEKLF
v_gene: TRBV3-1
j_gene: TRBJ1-4
d_gene: NA

CDR3aa: ASSQVGGTRRAETQY
v_gene: TRBV3-1
j_gene: TRBJ2-5
d_gene: TRBD2

CDR3aa: ASSHPMGRDESGYT
v_gene: TRBV4-2
j_gene: TRBJ1-2
d_gene: NA

CDR3aa: ASSSGPFGDGYT
v_gene: TRBV28
j_gene: TRBJ1-2
d_gene: NA

CDR3aa: AISDNRGRIYEQY
v_gene: TRBV10-3
j_gene: TRBJ2-7
d_gene: NA

CDR3aa: ASSLRRPEAF
v_gene: TRBV28
j_gene: TRBJ1-1
d_gene: NA

CDR3aa: AWETGSYEQY
v_gene: TRBV30
j_gene: TRBJ2-7
d_gene: NA

CDR3aa: ALSLRENTEAF
v_gene: TRBV6-1
j_gene: TRBJ1-1
d_gene: NA

CDR3aa: ASSFGQGRGNSPLH
v_gene: TRBV12-3/TRBV12-4
j_gene: TRBJ1-6
d_gene: TRBD1

CDR3aa: ASSRTGISRSELF
v_gene: TRBV6-1
j_gene: TRBJ2-2
d_gene: TRBD1

CDR3aa: ASSPGPTGVDIGNQPQH
v_gene: TRBV5-1
j_gene: TRBJ1-5
d_gene: NA